A single T cell receptor beta chain is shown here with its context. These data come from a study of blood T cell repertoires in COVID-19. Study context: Sample material is recorded as cDNA or gDNA derived from T cells, B-cell-depleted T cells, or PBMCs.

In the original workflow: Amplified reference gene primers provided the basis for estimating nucleated cell counts. The assay was immunoSEQ multiplex PCR, and TCRdb's table has in-frame clones only and misses some. The V and J calls and clone size are taken from that table; D and trimming were inferred from the DNA. This sample has over 300,000 clones, with approximately 88% found just once. V dropped 0 bases and J dropped 8; count of bases not matched to a gene: 12. This CDR3 comprises 16 residues. Germline V CDR1 and CDR2: LGHNA, YNFKEQ. Sequenced: peripheral blood. The chain has TRBV4-2 and TRBJ1-2, with 7 bases fitting TRBD1. The receptor was isolated from a middle-aged man with acute or convalescent COVID-19. CDR3 amino acids: CASSQDRGQTGLGYTF. CDR3 nucleotides: TGTGCCAGCAGCCAAGATCGGGGCCAGACAGGGCTCGGCTACACCTTC.